Included here is one TCR beta chain sequence, with context. This entry is derived from a study of blood T cell repertoires in COVID-19. Only in-frame clones appear in the TCRdb table, and some are missing; sequencing was by immunoSEQ multiplex PCR. The table lists nearly 350,000 clones, 88% of them singletons, with about 7.3% in the top ten. This receptor was obtained from a woman between 65 and 79 years old with COVID-19, enrolled during active disease. Input material: peripheral blood.

CDR3 loop: CASSLGDRVERSSYEQYF. CDR3 in DNA: TGTGCCAGCAGTTTAGGGGACAGGGTTGAAAGAAGCTCCTACGAGCAGTACTTC. The rearrangement uses TRBV28 and TRBJ2-7, with 9 bases identical to TRBD1. Per germline, CDR1 MDHEN and CDR2 SYDVKM. The ends lost 2 bases at V and 0 bases at J; junction bases unmatched: 11. The length of the CDR3 is 18 residues. Looking up the rest from reference TRBV28 and TRBJ2-7 gives the full variable domain: DVKVTQSSRYLVKRTGEKVFLECVQDMDHENMFWYRQDPGLGLRLIYFSYDVKMKEKGDIPEGYSVSREKKERFSLILESASTNQTSMYLCASSLGDRVERSSYEQYFGPGTRLTVT.